Sequencing of this T cell receptor (beta chain) was carried out in a study of shared clonotypes between healthy human individuals. Produced via immunoSEQ multiplex PCR; TCRdb's table is partial and in-frame only. In the table there are about 2.1 million clones, around 95% of which are singletons. Trimming took 0 bases from V and 0 from J, leaving 24 bases between them. Per the germline V gene, CDR1 is SGHRS and CDR2 is YFSETQ. The CDR3 contains 20 residues. CD45RO negativity and positive selection for CCR7 defined naive CD8 cells, a population that excluded terminally differentiated effector memory CD45RA+ cells.

The receptor was isolated from a young man in good health. Some clones in this sample may be carry-over from other donors' samples. The sample was naive CD8+ T cells from PBMCs. The chain is built from TRBV5-1 and TRBJ1-1; D may be TRBD1 (6 bases). The DNA for the CDR3 is TGCGCCAGCAGCTTGGACAGCTCAGGGGCCCAGGGAATTATGAACACTGAAGCTTTCTTT. It is translated as CASSLDSSGAQGIMNTEAFF.